The next 25 T cell receptor beta chains were all read from a single sample in a study of PD-1 blockade in classical Hodgkin lymphoma. Time point denoted: cycle 4 day 1 (C4D1), after five to seven weeks of nivolumab. All patients experienced relapse after autologous stem cell transplantation, and brentuximab vedotin exposure was variable. TCRdb's table, derived via immunoSEQ multiplex PCR, lists solely in-frame clones and lacks some. Among under 50,000 clones listed, around 64% were seen once. The starting material was peripheral blood mononuclear cells (PBMCs), obtained before the fourth cycle of nivolumab. These receptors originate from a human donor with classical Hodgkin lymphoma.

This chain uses TRBV4-3 with TRBJ2-3; TRBD1 matches 8 bases. Trimming removed 1 base from V and 10 bases from J; junction bases left unmatched: 16. The CDR3 has 17 amino acids. In germline, CDR1 is LGHNA, CDR2 YSLEER. As DNA, the CDR3 is TGCGCCAGCAGCCAAGTGTTCCGAGGACAGGGTTTTTATTCGCAGTATTTT. It yields the protein CASSQVFRGQGFYSQYF.

This chain uses TRBV5-1 with TRBJ1-5; TRBD1 agrees at 8 bases. The J segment lost 4 bases and the V segment lost 7 bases, leaving 10 bases of the junction unmatched. The length of the CDR3 is 15 residues. Per the germline V gene, CDR1 is SGHRS and CDR2 is YFSETQ. The CDR3 loop is CASSRGTGINQPQHF. CDR3 bases: TGCGCCAGCTCCAGAGGGACAGGTATTAATCAGCCCCAGCATTTT.

This clone was detected a few times. The V gene is TRBV27, the J gene TRBJ2-7; either TRBD1 or TRBD2 may fit D (5 bases each). This CDR3 spans 21 amino acids. Germline lookup yields CDR1 MNHEY and CDR2 SMNVEV (reference sequence). V was pared by 0 bases and J by 1 base, with 28 bases between. DNA of the CDR3: TGTGCCAGCAGTTTATCGGATTCAGGGAGAGGGTCTAGAGGCCTGTCCTACGAGCAGTACTTC. It codes for CASSLSDSGRGSRGLSYEQYF.

This rearrangement joins TRBV7-8 to TRBJ2-7; D perhaps matches TRBD2 (6 bases). This CDR3 region has 16 residues. V gave up 5 bases and J gave up 0 bases, with 17 bases separating them. Germline CDR1 reads SGHVS; CDR2 reads FQNEAQ. CDR3: CASSGPGLQSSYEQYF. The CDR3 DNA reads TGTGCCAGCAGCGGGCCGGGACTGCAGAGCTCCTACGAGCAGTACTTC.

The rearrangement links TRBV5-1 to TRBJ2-1, with D perhaps given as TRBD1 or TRBD2 (5 bases each). CDR3 length: 13 amino acids. Germline V gene lookup returns CDR1 SGHRS and CDR2 YFSETQ. Trimming cost V 1 base and J 5 bases, with 7 bases left between them. CDR3: CASSLMGDNEQFF. For the CDR3, the DNA is TGCGCCAGCAGCTTGATGGGGGACAATGAGCAGTTCTTC.

The chain recombines TRBV27 with TRBJ1-3; 7 bases agree with TRBD1. The CDR3 has 16 residues. V was clipped by 5 bases and J by 4 bases; unmatched bases: 11. CDR1 and CDR2 (germline): MNHEY, SMNVEV (reference sequence). CDR3 amino acids: CASSLRRQGSGNTIYF. The CDR3 coding sequence is TGTGCCAGCAGTCTCAGACGACAGGGATCCGGAAACACCATATATTTT.

The chain is built from TRBV2 and TRBJ1-4; the D gene is possibly TRBD1 (6 bases). This CDR3 spans 13 amino acids. V was trimmed by 5 bases and J by 2 bases, leaving 6 bases between them. The V gene's germline CDR1 is SNHLY and CDR2 FYNNEI. The CDR3 region has the DNA TGTGCCAGCAGTCAGGGGACTAATGAAAAACTGTTTTTT. Encoded protein: CASSQGTNEKLFF.

V gene TRBV19 combines with J gene TRBJ1-5; 7 bases match TRBD1. The germline gives CDR1 LNHDA, CDR2 SQIVND (reference sequence). V was clipped by 5 bases and J by 3 bases; unmatched bases: 7. This CDR3 is built from 15 residues. CDR3 sequence: CASSPLDRDNQPQHF. CDR3 in DNA: TGTGCCAGTAGTCCATTAGACAGGGACAATCAGCCCCAGCATTTT.

This clone has only one observation. The V and J genes are TRBV5-5 and TRBJ1-4; D gene uncertain. Germline V gene lookup returns CDR1 SGHKS and CDR2 YYEKEE (reference sequence). The V end lost 0 bases, the J end lost 8 bases, and 2 bases lay between the germline ends. The CDR3 is made up of 11 amino acids. The CDR3 region has the DNA TGTGCCAGCAGCTTGGCCGAAAAACTGTTTTTT. Translation: CASSLAEKLFF.

This chain uses TRBV6-5 with TRBJ2-4; D remains unclear. CDR3 length: 13 residues. Trimming took 2 bases from V and 1 from J, leaving 3 bases between them. The germline V gene has CDR1 MNHEY and CDR2 SVGAGI. CDR3 bases: TGTGCCAGCAGTTACGACGCCAAAAACATTCAGTACTTC. This encodes CASSYDAKNIQYF.

The chain recombines TRBV7-9 with TRBJ1-2, with D unclear. The CDR3 extends over 14 amino acids. Trimming took off 6 bases at V and 5 bases at J, with 16 bases between the two ends. Germline CDR1 SEHNR, CDR2 FQNEAQ (reference sequence). CDR3 in amino acids: CASRRHDGPYGYTF. CDR3 nucleotides: TGTGCCAGCAGACGACACGACGGACCTTATGGCTACACCTTC.

The genes are TRBV29-1 and TRBJ2-3; D is unclear. The ends were cut back, 2 bases at V and 6 bases at J, with 6 bases in the middle. This CDR3 comprises 11 residues. The germline gives CDR1 SQVTM, CDR2 ANQGSEA. The CDR3 sequence is CSVEPDDTQYF. CDR3 DNA: TGCAGCGTTGAACCCGATGATACGCAGTATTTT.

The rearrangement uses TRBV6-7 and TRBJ2-6; the D is unclear. TRBV6-7 is an ORF, and what it does is uncertain. This CDR3 is 18 amino acids long. The V end was cut by 5 bases, the J end by 5 bases, with 22 bases between. CDR3 protein: CASSIYPRIYKRANVLTF. CDR3 nucleotides: TGTGCCAGCAGTATCTACCCGCGTATTTACAAACGGGCCAACGTCCTGACTTTC.

By sample fraction, this clone is medium-sized. This chain joins TRBV30 and TRBJ1-1, with D hard to call. The CDR3 totals 13 residues. V shed 3 bases and J shed 6 bases, with 14 bases lying between them. Germline-derived CDR1 and CDR2 are GTSNPN and SVGIG (reference sequence). CDR3 DNA sequence: TGTGCCTGGAGGTACGGACCGATTTCTGAAGCTTTCTTT. This codes for CAWRYGPISEAFF.

The chain joins TRBV5-1 to TRBJ2-2; 9 bases are a match to TRBD1. Germline-derived CDR1 and CDR2 are SGHRS and YFSETQ. The CDR3 has 15 residues. Trimming took 3 bases from V and 7 from J; bases not matched to a gene: 7. The DNA of the CDR3 is TGCGCCAGCAGCTCAGACAGGGGGGACAACGGGGAGCTGTTTTTT. Residues: CASSSDRGDNGELFF.

This chain joins TRBV18 and TRBJ1-5, with 7 nucleotides matching TRBD1. With 6 bases clipped from V and 5 bases from J, the junction kept 4 bases outside the gene matches. Germline CDR1 reads KGHSH; CDR2 reads LQKENI. The CDR3 is 13 residues long. CDR3 bases: TGTGCCAGCTCTCCCACAGGGGATCAGCCCCAGCATTTT. It specifies CASSPTGDQPQHF.

The chain is built from TRBV28 and TRBJ1-1; D is unclear. V dropped 3 bases and J dropped 7 bases, with 12 bases sitting between them. CDR1 and CDR2 from the germline V gene are MDHEN and SYDVKM. The CDR3 is 13 amino acids. The CDR3 nucleotides are TGTGCCAGCAGTTTGTATGGGGAGGGTGAAGCTTTCTTT. This codes for CASSLYGEGEAFF. The full variable domain, with the rest looked up from reference TRBV28 and TRBJ1-1, is DVKVTQSSRYLVKRTGEKVFLECVQDMDHENMFWYRQDPGLGLRLIYFSYDVKMKEKGDIPEGYSVSREKKERFSLILESASTNQTSMYLCASSLYGEGEAFFGQGTRLTVV.

V and J are TRBV5-1 and TRBJ2-2, with TRBD1 matching 10 bases. There are 17 residues in the CDR3. J lost 6 bases, V lost 0 bases, and 8 bases had no gene match. Germline loops: CDR1 SGHRS, CDR2 YFSETQ. CDR3 protein: CASSLVGGQGTAGELFF. The CDR3 DNA reads TGCGCCAGCAGCTTGGTAGGGGGACAGGGGACCGCCGGGGAGCTGTTTTTT.

The CDR3 nucleotides read TGTGCCAGCAGCTTACGACAGGCCTTAGGAGATACGCAGTATTTT. It is translated as CASSLRQALGDTQYF. This chain uses TRBV7-2 with TRBJ2-3; perhaps TRBD1 as D (6 bases). Trimming removed 2 bases at V and 5 bases at J, with 14 bases between. Germline loops: CDR1 SGHTA, CDR2 FQGNSA. The CDR3 has 15 residues.

This clone has only one observation. The chain uses TRBV6-5 and TRBJ1-6, with TRBD1 matching 10 bases. The germline V gene encodes CDR1 MNHEY and CDR2 SVGAGI. The trim removed 4 bases at V and 7 bases at J, leaving 1 base unmatched. This CDR3 comprises 14 residues. The CDR3 DNA sequence: TGTGCCAGCAGTTGGGACAGGGGCAATTCACCCCTCCACTTT. Encoded protein: CASSWDRGNSPLHF.

The V call is TRBV7-8, the J call TRBJ2-7; D ambiguous. Germline V CDR1 and CDR2: SGHVS, FQNEAQ. The CDR3 runs 11 residues. V was clipped by 8 bases and J by 6 bases, with 11 bases between them. DNA of the CDR3: TGTGCCAGCTGTACAGTGTCCGAGCAGTACTTC. Its translation is CASCTVSEQYF.

This clone was observed a handful of times. The rearrangement uses TRBV5-4 and TRBJ1-4; no reliable D call. The V gene's germline CDR1 is SGHNT and CDR2 YYREEE (reference sequence). The CDR3 runs to 13 residues. Between the trimmed V and J ends, which lost 2 bases and 4 bases, there was a span of 6 bases. DNA of the CDR3: TGTGCCAGCAGCTTCGTGGATAATGAAAAACTGTTTTTT. Amino acids: CASSFVDNEKLFF.

The gene calls are TRBV7-8 and TRBJ1-4, with 7 bases lining up with TRBD1. The trim removed 5 bases at V and 8 bases at J, leaving 11 bases unmatched. Germline CDR1 is SGHVS and CDR2 is FQNEAQ. This CDR3 comprises 15 residues. The CDR3 nucleotides are TGTGCCAGCAGCCCAGGAGGGGGCGAGAGAGAAAAACTGTTTTTT. It yields the protein CASSPGGGEREKLFF.

The chain has TRBV25-1 and TRBJ2-7, with a possible D match to TRBD1 (5 bases). The CDR3 is made up of 15 amino acids. The germline V gene encodes CDR1 MGHDK and CDR2 SYGVNS. V lost 1 base, J lost 6 bases, and 16 bases lay in between. CDR3 in amino acids: CASSESNYRLSEQYF. CDR3 sequence (DNA): TGTGCCAGCAGTGAATCAAACTACAGGTTAAGCGAGCAGTACTTC.

The chain has TRBV28 and TRBJ2-3; D gene uncertain. Germline V lookup: CDR1 MDHEN, CDR2 SYDVKM. This CDR3 has 11 residues. Trimming took off 4 bases at V and 3 bases at J, with 2 bases between the two ends. This chain's CDR3 is CASSWTDTQYF. The CDR3 DNA is TGTGCCAGCAGTTGGACAGATACGCAGTATTTT.